What follows are 22 T cell receptor beta chains derived from one specimen sequenced in a study of cytomegalovirus exposure and HLA in healthy donors. Use of 60 Vbeta and 13 Jbeta primers characterized the PCR. Only in-frame clones appear in the TCRdb table, and some are missing; sequencing was by immunoSEQ multiplex PCR. The repertoire holds roughly 250,000 clones, with under 80% as singletons. Specimen: PBMCs. These receptors all stem from a female donor in good health and CMV-seronegative.

This clone was observed a single time. The chain recombines TRBV5-1 with TRBJ2-5; possibly TRBD1 for D (6 bases). Deletions cut 2 bases from V and 11 bases from J, with 16 bases between. The CDR3 consists of 13 residues. Germline V gives CDR1 SGHRS, CDR2 YFSETQ. As DNA, the CDR3 is TGCGCCAGCAGCTTCACCTACCCAGGGGAGCAGTACTTC. Its translation: CASSFTYPGEQYF.

The chain combines TRBV5-6 with TRBJ1-4; D is ambiguous. The V and J ends lost 0 bases and 4 bases respectively, with 13 bases between them. This CDR3 comprises 16 residues. Germline V gene data show CDR1 as SGHDT and CDR2 as YYEEEE. This CDR3 is CASSLGFGSGNEKLFF. The CDR3 DNA sequence: TGTGCCAGCAGCTTGGGCTTTGGGTCGGGTAATGAAAAACTGTTTTTT.

On this clone: Other DNA sequences within the sample encode an identical CDR3. The chain is built from TRBV19 and TRBJ2-5; 7 nucleotides line up with TRBD2. Germline V gene data show CDR1 as LNHDA and CDR2 as SQIVND (reference sequence). J lost 5 bases, V lost 5 bases, and 8 bases had no gene match. The CDR3 extends over 14 amino acids. CDR3 residues: CASSGGVLGETQYF. Here the CDR3 DNA reads TGTGCCAGTAGTGGGGGGGTCCTGGGGGAGACCCAGTACTTC.

CDR3 amino acids: CASSSSRGQDEAFF. In DNA, the CDR3 is TGTGCCAGCAGCTCCAGTAGGGGGCAGGATGAAGCTTTCTTT. This sequence joins TRBV7-9 and TRBJ1-1; 7 bases are shared with TRBD1. The germline CDR1 and CDR2 sequences are SEHNR and FQNEAQ (reference sequence). CDR3 size: 14 residues. The V gene end was trimmed by 4 bases and the J gene end by 7 bases; junction bases not matched to a gene: 9.

This clone was seen a few times. The chain couples TRBV4-1 to TRBJ2-7; D possibly corresponds to TRBD1 (6 bases). V lost 3 bases and J 3 bases, leaving 15 bases between the germline ends. Germline loops: CDR1 MGHRA, CDR2 YSYEKL. The CDR3 sequence is 15 residues long. The CDR3 DNA sequence: TGCGCCAGCAGCCAGACTGACAGGAACCTCTACGAGCAGTACTTC. Amino acid sequence: CASSQTDRNLYEQYF.

The gene calls are TRBV27 and TRBJ2-7, with 8 bases matching TRBD1. CDR1 and CDR2 (germline): MNHEY, SMNVEV (reference sequence). J gave up 7 bases and V 7 bases, and 3 bases lay outside the gene matches. There are 11 residues in the CDR3. CDR3 amino acids: CASMDREEQYF. CDR3 DNA: TGTGCCAGCATGGACAGGGAAGAGCAGTACTTC.

This clone was counted a few times. This chain connects TRBV9 to TRBJ1-2; D is possibly TRBD1 (5 bases). The CDR3 is 14 amino acids. The ends were cut back, 3 bases at V and 2 bases at J, with 11 bases in the middle. The germline V gene has CDR1 SGDLS and CDR2 YYNGEE. The CDR3 here is CASSAEEGNYGYTF. In DNA form, the CDR3 reads TGTGCCAGCAGCGCGGAGGAGGGGAACTATGGCTACACCTTC.

The chain carries TRBV14 and TRBJ2-1; 12 bases match TRBD2. This CDR3 comprises 15 residues. CDR1 and CDR2 (germline): SGHDN, FVKESK. The J segment lost 7 bases and the V segment lost 5 bases, leaving 6 bases of the junction unmatched. The CDR3 spells CASSEGLAGSNEQFF. In DNA form, the CDR3 reads TGTGCCAGCAGCGAGGGACTAGCGGGTTCAAATGAGCAGTTCTTC. The whole variable domain, remainder taken from reference TRBV14 and TRBJ2-1, is EAGVTQFPSHSVIEKGQTVTLRCDPISGHDNLYWYRRVMGKEIKFLLHFVKESKQDESGMPNNRFLAERTGGTYSTLKVQPAELEDSGVYFCASSEGLAGSNEQFFGPGTRLTVL.

This chain joins TRBV5-6 and TRBJ2-5, with 10 bases lining up with TRBD1. Germline assignment: CDR1 SGHDT and CDR2 YYEEEE. V shed 4 bases and J 5 bases; nucleotides not matched to a gene: 11. This CDR3 has 16 residues. CDR3 sequence: CASSLLDRGLWETQYF. In nucleotides, the CDR3 is TGTGCCAGCAGCCTGTTAGACAGGGGGCTTTGGGAGACCCAGTACTTC.

CDR3 in DNA: TGTGCCAGCAGCTTCGGGAGGAACACTGAAGCTTTCTTT. Protein: CASSFGRNTEAFF. The V and J genes are TRBV5-4 and TRBJ1-1; D unclear. V lost 2 bases and J lost 1, with 6 bases in between. Per the germline V gene, CDR1 is SGHNT and CDR2 is YYREEE (reference sequence). CDR3 size: 13 residues.

This clone has a single count. The chain joins TRBV10-3 to TRBJ2-7, with TRBD1 matching 9 bases. The CDR3 sequence is 16 residues long. Germline V gene sequence: CDR1 ENHRY, CDR2 SYGVKD. Losses at the gene ends were 5 bases for V and 4 bases for J; bases not matched to a gene: 12. The CDR3 region has the DNA TGTGCCATCAGTCCCCCATCATCCGGGACAGGGTACGAGCAGTACTTC. Its translation: CAISPPSSGTGYEQYF.

There are a few counts of this clone. The genes are TRBV29-1 and TRBJ2-2; D gene uncertain. CDR1 is SQVTM, CDR2 ANQGSEA, per germline. The V and J ends lost 4 bases and 0 bases respectively, with 6 bases between them. The CDR3 spans 13 residues. The CDR3 DNA follows: TGCAGCGTTGCGAGGCCGAACACCGGGGAGCTGTTTTTT. This encodes CSVARPNTGELFF.

In its sample, this clone was seen a few times. The chain has TRBV29-1 and TRBJ2-2; tentative D call: TRBD1 (6 bases). The germline V and J ends were trimmed by 2 bases and 1 base, with 8 bases remaining between them. The germline CDR1 and CDR2 sequences are SQVTM and ANQGSEA. This CDR3 has 14 residues. The CDR3 sequence: CSVEPGQNTGELFF. Written as DNA, the CDR3 is TGCAGCGTTGAACCGGGACAGAACACCGGGGAGCTGTTTTTT.

The chain is built from TRBV4-2 and TRBJ2-3, with D unclear. The germline V gene has CDR1 LGHNA and CDR2 YNFKEQ. V lost 0 bases and J lost 0, with 10 bases in between. This CDR3 contains 16 residues. The CDR3 DNA is TGTGCCAGCAGCCAAGATCCGCGGCCCAGCACAGATACGCAGTATTTT. Amino acids: CASSQDPRPSTDTQYF.

This chain joins TRBV11-3 and TRBJ2-1; 7 positions agree with TRBD2. The CDR3 covers 16 residues. V lost 3 bases and J lost 1; bases outside the gene matches: 6. The germline V gene encodes CDR1 SGHNT and CDR2 YENEEA. The CDR3 region is CASSFTSVGSYNEQFF. In nucleotides, the CDR3 is TGTGCCAGCAGCTTTACTAGCGTAGGGTCCTACAATGAGCAGTTCTTC.

The chain couples TRBV2 to TRBJ2-7; D not resolved. The germline V gene encodes CDR1 SNHLY and CDR2 FYNNEI. Trimming stripped 7 bases from V and 3 bases from J, with 16 bases between. The CDR3 extends over 14 amino acids. CDR3 protein: CASNDWNLDYEQYF. The CDR3 DNA is TGTGCCAGCAACGACTGGAACCTAGACTACGAGCAGTACTTC.

This clone has just a few counts. The chain combines TRBV5-4 with TRBJ2-2, with TRBD2 matching 9 bases. CDR3 length equals 17 residues. Germline trimming cut 4 bases from V and 1 base from J; bases unmatched to any gene: 8. Germline CDR1 and CDR2: SGHNT and YYREEE (reference sequence). Here the CDR3 DNA reads TGTGCCAGCAGCAGTGGGACTAGCCTTATGAACACCGGGGAGCTGTTTTTT. Protein product: CASSSGTSLMNTGELFF.

V gene TRBV7-6 combines with J gene TRBJ1-1; a possible D gene is TRBD1 (6 bases). Germline CDR1 reads SGHVS; CDR2 reads FNYEAQ. The ends were cut back, 0 bases at V and 4 bases at J, with 12 bases in the middle. The CDR3 is 15 amino acids. The CDR3 is CASSLAGRGTTEAFF. CDR3 nucleotides: TGTGCCAGCAGCTTAGCGGGGAGGGGGACCACTGAAGCTTTCTTT.

This clone was found a few times. The chain carries TRBV27 and TRBJ1-5; the D gene is possibly TRBD1 (5 bases). The CDR3 sequence is 13 residues long. Trimming took 2 bases from V and 4 from J, leaving 6 bases between them. Germline CDR1 is MNHEY and CDR2 is SMNVEV (reference sequence). In DNA, the CDR3 is TGTGCCAGCAGTTTACAGGGAAATCAGCCCCAGCATTTT. This gives the protein CASSLQGNQPQHF.

This rearrangement joins TRBV5-1 to TRBJ1-1; D might be TRBD1 (5 bases). Germline lookup yields CDR1 SGHRS and CDR2 YFSETQ. This CDR3 spans 15 amino acids. Between the trimmed V and J ends, which lost 4 bases and 1 base, there was a span of 14 bases. CDR3 DNA sequence: TGCGCCAGCAGCCGAATAGCGGGGCCGAACACTGAAGCTTTCTTT. It encodes CASSRIAGPNTEAFF.

This chain connects TRBV2 to TRBJ1-2; 7 bases fit TRBD1. The germline gives CDR1 SNHLY, CDR2 FYNNEI. The junction had 9 bases not matched to a gene; V was cut back by 3 bases and J by 2 bases. The CDR3 runs to 16 residues. This CDR3 reads CASSDTRGRGNYGYTF. The CDR3, as DNA: TGTGCCAGCAGTGACACCAGGGGCAGGGGGAACTATGGCTACACCTTC.

V and J are TRBV28 and TRBJ2-1; D is unclear. Germline V gene sequence: CDR1 MDHEN, CDR2 SYDVKM. This CDR3 contains 13 residues. V dropped 8 bases and J dropped 3 bases, with 11 bases sitting between them. CDR3 DNA sequence: TGTGCCAGCGTCCGCCGGGTCTACAATGAGCAGTTCTTC. Protein product: CASVRRVYNEQFF.